The 6 T cell receptor beta chains presented below share a single source sample, sequenced in a study of cytomegalovirus exposure and HLA in healthy donors. With 60 Vbeta and 13 Jbeta primers, the PCR was carried out. Repertoires were generated with immunoSEQ multiplex PCR, while TCRdb's copy carries only in-frame clones and drops some. Among about 80,000 clones listed, around three quarters were seen once. Input material: PBMCs. These receptors were taken from a middle-aged woman in good health and CMV-seronegative.

The CDR3 loop is CASCGTREQYF. The CDR3 coding sequence is TGTGCCAGCTGTGGGACACGCGAGCAGTACTTC. The chain recombines TRBV28 with TRBJ2-7; possibly TRBD1 for D (6 bases). From germline, CDR1 is MDHEN and CDR2 SYDVKM. Trimming pared 8 bases from V and 6 bases from J, leaving 11 bases between. The CDR3 has 11 residues.

V usage is TRBV5-4 and J usage is TRBJ2-1, with 11 positions matching TRBD2. The CDR3 sequence is 16 residues long. CDR1 is SGHNT and CDR2 is YYREEE in the germline V gene (reference sequence). The J segment lost 1 base and the V segment lost 4 bases, leaving 4 bases of the junction unmatched. The CDR3 DNA is TGTGCCAGCAGCATAGGGACTAGCGGATCCTACAATGAGCAGTTCTTC. This translates into CASSIGTSGSYNEQFF.

The chain carries TRBV30 and TRBJ2-1; 7 bases align to TRBD2. Germline CDR1 reads GTSNPN; CDR2 reads SVGIG (reference sequence). This CDR3 spans 11 amino acids. V was clipped by 1 base and J by 9 bases; unmatched bases: 0. The CDR3 protein is CAWSAGGEQFF. CDR3 nucleotides: TGTGCCTGGAGTGCGGGAGGTGAGCAGTTCTTC.

J is TRBJ1-5 and V is TRBV18, with D perhaps matching TRBD1 (6 bases). Deletions cut 2 bases from V and 4 bases from J, with 12 bases between. The CDR3 loop spans 15 amino acids. Per germline, CDR1 KGHSH and CDR2 LQKENI. The CDR3 DNA sequence: TGTGCCAGCTCACCAAACGACAGGACAAATCAGCCCCAGCATTTT. Amino acids: CASSPNDRTNQPQHF.

V is TRBV7-2 and J is TRBJ1-1; 11 nucleotides match TRBD1. Looked up from germline, CDR1 is SGHTA and CDR2 is FQGNSA. V shed 1 base and J 0 bases; nucleotides not matched to a gene: 1. The CDR3 length is 16 residues. CDR3 coding DNA: TGTGCCAGCAGCTTAGGGACAGGGGGCATGAACACTGAAGCTTTCTTT. Protein: CASSLGTGGMNTEAFF.

The J gene is TRBJ2-6, the V gene TRBV27; TRBD1 matches at 8 bases. Trimming removed 5 bases from V and 4 bases from J; junction bases left unmatched: 4. Germline values: CDR1 MNHEY, CDR2 SMNVEV (reference sequence). The CDR3 is 15 residues long. The CDR3 sequence is CASSHRGEGANVLTF. The CDR3 DNA reads as TGTGCCAGCAGTCACAGGGGGGAAGGGGCCAACGTCCTGACTTTC.